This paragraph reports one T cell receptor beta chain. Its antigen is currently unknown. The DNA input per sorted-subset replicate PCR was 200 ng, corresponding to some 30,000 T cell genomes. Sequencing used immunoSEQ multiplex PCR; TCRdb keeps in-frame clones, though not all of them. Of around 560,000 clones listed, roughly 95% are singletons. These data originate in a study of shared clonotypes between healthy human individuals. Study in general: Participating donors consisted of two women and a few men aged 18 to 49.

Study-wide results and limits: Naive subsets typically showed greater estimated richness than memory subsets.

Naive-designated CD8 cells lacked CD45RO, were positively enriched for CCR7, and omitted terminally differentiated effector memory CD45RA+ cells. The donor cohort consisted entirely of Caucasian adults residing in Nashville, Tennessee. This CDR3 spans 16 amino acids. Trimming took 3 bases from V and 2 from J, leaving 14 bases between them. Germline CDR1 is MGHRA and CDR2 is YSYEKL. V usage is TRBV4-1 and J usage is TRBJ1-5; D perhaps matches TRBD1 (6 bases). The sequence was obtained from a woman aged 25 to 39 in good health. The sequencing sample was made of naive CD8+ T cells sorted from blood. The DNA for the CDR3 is TGCGCCAGCAGCCAGGAACAGGGTTGGGGCAATCAGCCCCAGCATTTT. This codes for CASSQEQGWGNQPQHF.